These 20 T cell receptor beta chains share one sample of origin, sequenced in a study of blood T cell repertoires in COVID-19. Data came from immunoSEQ multiplex PCR; TCRdb stores just in-frame clones and leaves some out. The repertoire holds roughly 250,000 clones, around 90% seen once, with around 0.91% in the top ten. The source material was peripheral blood. Receptors originate from a woman in her 40s who had recovered from COVID-19.

Concerning this clone itself: At one end the junction does not follow the germline gene, possibly because of a read error. CDR3: CASSSAPSGSGAPFDF. CDR3 sequence (DNA): TGTGCCAGCAGCTCCGCCCCTAGCGGGAGTGGGGCCCCCTTTGACTTC. J is TRBJ2-5 and V is TRBV7-3, with 10 bases aligning to TRBD2. The CDR3 is made up of 16 amino acids. Germline assignment: CDR1 SGHTA and CDR2 FQGTGA.

The chain combines TRBV6-2 or TRBV6-3 with TRBJ1-2, with 8 bases fitting TRBD1. This CDR3 is built from 12 residues. Germline CDR1 reads MNHEY; CDR2 reads SVGEGT. V gave up 5 bases and J gave up 7 bases; unmatched junction bases: 3. CDR3 coding DNA: TGTGCCAGCAGTGGACAGGGTGGTGGCTACACCTTC. It yields the protein CASSGQGGGYTF.

The rearrangement uses TRBV7-3 and TRBJ2-5; the D is unclear. V lost 5 bases and J lost 5, with 9 bases in between. CDR3 length: 12 residues. Germline CDR1 is SGHTA and CDR2 is FQGTGA. The CDR3 coding sequence is TGTGCCAGCAGCCCCGGTCGGGAGACCCAGTACTTC. Residues: CASSPGRETQYF.

The chain combines TRBV27 with TRBJ2-3; 12 bases are shared with TRBD2. There are 16 residues in the CDR3. The V segment lost 2 bases and the J segment 5 bases; nucleotides outside the gene matches: 5. Per the germline V gene, CDR1 is MNHEY and CDR2 is SMNVEV (reference sequence). Here the CDR3 reads CASSLGLAGGGDTQYF. The CDR3 DNA is TGTGCCAGCAGTTTAGGGCTAGCGGGGGGGGGAGATACGCAGTATTTT.

V gene TRBV19 combines with J gene TRBJ1-2; TRBD1 aligns across 7 bases. Trimming removed 7 bases from V and 11 bases from J; junction bases left unmatched: 13. The CDR3 is 13 amino acids. Per the germline V gene, CDR1 is LNHDA and CDR2 is SQIVND (reference sequence). The CDR3 nucleotides are TGTGCCAGTACTCCAGACAGGGTTAGGAGGTACACCTTC. Protein product: CASTPDRVRRYTF. The whole variable domain, remainder taken from reference TRBV19 and TRBJ1-2, is DGGITQSPKYLFRKEGQNVTLSCEQNLNHDAMYWYRQDPGQGLRLIYYSQIVNDFQKGDIAEGYSVSREKKESFPLTVTSAQKNPTAFYLCASTPDRVRRYTFGSGTRLTVV.

The rearrangement links TRBV5-1 to TRBJ2-5; 8 nucleotides align to TRBD2. The CDR3 is 14 amino acids. V was pared by 4 bases and J by 2 bases, with 4 bases of the junction left unmatched. From germline, CDR1 is SGHRS and CDR2 YFSETQ. CDR3 loop: CASSPSGSQETQYF. CDR3 in DNA: TGCGCCAGCAGCCCTAGCGGGTCACAAGAGACCCAGTACTTC.

The V call is TRBV9, the J call TRBJ2-1; possibly TRBD2 for D (6 bases). Germline V gives CDR1 SGDLS, CDR2 YYNGEE. V dropped 5 bases and J dropped 6 bases, with 9 bases sitting between them. CDR3 length: 12 residues. CDR3 in amino acids: CASSAGPNEQFF. The DNA of the CDR3 is TGTGCCAGCAGTGCGGGGCCCAATGAGCAGTTCTTC.

For the CDR3, the DNA is TGTGCCAGCAGCTCGACAGGTGGTGAAAAACTGTTTTTT. Its protein is CASSSTGGEKLFF. V usage is TRBV7-9 and J usage is TRBJ1-4, with D perhaps matching TRBD1 (6 bases). This CDR3 is 13 amino acids long. Germline V gene lookup returns CDR1 SEHNR and CDR2 FQNEAQ (reference sequence). V lost 4 bases and J 7 bases, leaving 10 bases between the germline ends.

V is TRBV29-1 and J is TRBJ2-2, with a weak D call TRBD2 (6 bases). Trimming removed 6 bases at V and 2 bases at J, with 10 bases between. CDR1 SQVTM and CDR2 ANQGSEA come from the germline V gene. This CDR3 spans 13 amino acids. CDR3 in amino acids: CSVGTGNTGELFF. In nucleotides, the CDR3 is TGCAGCGTCGGGACTGGAAACACCGGGGAGCTGTTTTTT.

The chain recombines TRBV30 with TRBJ2-7; 9 bases match TRBD1. The trim removed 1 base at V and 0 bases at J, leaving 4 bases unmatched. CDR1 and CDR2 from the germline V gene are GTSNPN and SVGIG (reference sequence). The CDR3 is 15 amino acids. The CDR3 here is CAWSGGTGHSYEQYF. CDR3 DNA sequence: TGTGCCTGGAGTGGGGGGACAGGGCACTCCTACGAGCAGTACTTC.

V is TRBV14 and J is TRBJ2-1; 11 bases agree with TRBD1. CDR1 is SGHDN, CDR2 FVKESK, per germline. After removal of 4 bases from V and 4 bases from J, the junction contained 3 bases not matched to a gene. The CDR3 extends over 15 amino acids. CDR3 loop: CASSRGQGAYNEQFF. The CDR3 bases are TGTGCCAGCAGCCGCGGACAGGGGGCTTACAATGAGCAGTTCTTC.

CDR3 sequence (DNA): TGTGCCAATCAGGGCATAAACTATGGCTACACCTTC. Translating gives CANQGINYGYTF. V and J are TRBV30 and TRBJ1-2; possible D gene TRBD1, 5 bases. The ends were cut back, 8 bases at V and 2 bases at J, with 12 bases in the middle. Looked up from germline, CDR1 is GTSNPN and CDR2 is SVGIG (reference sequence). There are 12 residues in the CDR3.

The chain links TRBV3-1 (or the pseudogene TRBV3-2) to TRBJ2-4; 12 bases are shared with TRBD2. J was trimmed by 5 bases and V by 4 bases; bases with no gene match: 18. Germline loops: CDR1 LGHDT, CDR2 YNNKEL (reference sequence). The CDR3 is 20 residues long. The CDR3 DNA reads TGTGCCAGCAGCCCCTTCGGGCTAGCGGGAGGGCCTCGGGCCCAAAACATTCAGTACTTC. Amino acids: CASSPFGLAGGPRAQNIQYF.

This clone occurred a few times. V is TRBV30 and J is TRBJ1-1, with 7 bases identical to TRBD1. Germline values: CDR1 GTSNPN, CDR2 SVGIG (reference sequence). Trimming removed 3 bases from V and 11 bases from J; junction bases left unmatched: 12. This CDR3 comprises 13 residues. This CDR3 reads CAWRPGQVGVAFF. For the CDR3, the DNA is TGTGCCTGGAGGCCCGGACAGGTCGGCGTGGCTTTCTTT. Drawing the rest from reference TRBV30 and TRBJ1-1, the complete variable domain is SQTIHQWPATLVQPVGSPLSLECTVEGTSNPNLYWYRQAAGRGLQLLFYSVGIGQISSEVPQNLSASRPQDRQFILSSKKLLLSDSGFYLCAWRPGQVGVAFFGQGTRLTVV.

The CDR3: CASRPRGIRSGANVLTF. The CDR3 DNA reads as TGTGCCAGCAGGCCGCGAGGGATACGCTCTGGGGCCAACGTCCTGACTTTC. The rearrangement uses TRBV7-2 and TRBJ2-6; perhaps TRBD2 as D (5 bases). The germline gives CDR1 SGHTA, CDR2 FQGNSA. The ends were cut back, 6 bases at V and 0 bases at J, with 15 bases in the middle. This CDR3 is 17 amino acids long.

The genes are TRBV11-3 and TRBJ1-2; TRBD1 agrees at 8 bases. The germline gives CDR1 SGHNT, CDR2 YENEEA. The CDR3 loop spans 12 amino acids. With V trimmed by 5 bases and J by 6 bases, 2 bases remained unmatched. CDR3 amino acids: CASSPGGHGYTF. The CDR3, as DNA: TGTGCCAGCAGCCCAGGGGGCCATGGCTACACCTTC. Full variable domain (outside the CDR3, taken from reference TRBV11-3 and TRBJ1-2): EAGVVQSPRYKIIEKKQPVAFWCNPISGHNTLYWYLQNLGQGPELLIRYENEEAVDDSQLPKDRFSAERLKGVDSTLKIQPAELGDSAVYLCASSPGGHGYTFGSGTRLTVV.

This sequence joins TRBV3-1 (or the pseudogene TRBV3-2) and TRBJ1-5; no reliable D call. V gave up 5 bases and J gave up 11 bases, with 13 bases separating them. In germline, CDR1 is LGHDT, CDR2 YNNKEL (reference sequence). The CDR3 consists of 12 residues. The CDR3 reads CASSSPTGTQHF. The CDR3 DNA reads as TGTGCCAGCAGCAGCCCGACGGGGACCCAGCATTTT.

This clone was counted once. V usage is TRBV5-1 and J usage is TRBJ1-2; 7 nucleotides agree with TRBD1. Trimming removed 0 bases from V and 6 bases from J; junction bases left unmatched: 17. Looked up from germline, CDR1 is SGHRS and CDR2 is YFSETQ. The CDR3 is 18 residues long. CDR3 DNA sequence: TGCGCCAGCAGCTTGGCCCCCACCCCACAGGGGTTGTTGGATGGCTACACCTTC. Protein sequence: CASSLAPTPQGLLDGYTF. The variable domain in full, with the rest retrieved from reference TRBV5-1 and TRBJ1-2, is KAGVTQTPRYLIKTRGQQVTLSCSPISGHRSVSWYQQTPGQGLQFLFEYFSETQRNKGNFPGRFSGRQFSNSRSEMNVSTLELGDSALYLCASSLAPTPQGLLDGYTFGSGTRLTVV.

The genes are TRBV4-1 and TRBJ1-2, with 7 bases matching TRBD1. The germline V gene has CDR1 MGHRA and CDR2 YSYEKL. The CDR3 length is 14 residues. The ends lost 4 bases at V and 4 bases at J; junction bases unmatched: 6. The CDR3 nucleotides are TGCGCCAGCAGCCGGGACAGAGAAGTCTATGGCTACACCTTC. Translated: CASSRDREVYGYTF.

The chain links TRBV5-6 to TRBJ1-2, with D perhaps matching TRBD1 (6 bases). The CDR3 has 14 residues. Looked up from germline, CDR1 is SGHDT and CDR2 is YYEEEE. Trimming left V 2 bases short and J 4 bases short, with 12 bases between. As DNA, the CDR3 is TGTGCCAGCAGCTTCCGGGGGGGCAGCTATGGCTACACCTTC. It translates to CASSFRGGSYGYTF.